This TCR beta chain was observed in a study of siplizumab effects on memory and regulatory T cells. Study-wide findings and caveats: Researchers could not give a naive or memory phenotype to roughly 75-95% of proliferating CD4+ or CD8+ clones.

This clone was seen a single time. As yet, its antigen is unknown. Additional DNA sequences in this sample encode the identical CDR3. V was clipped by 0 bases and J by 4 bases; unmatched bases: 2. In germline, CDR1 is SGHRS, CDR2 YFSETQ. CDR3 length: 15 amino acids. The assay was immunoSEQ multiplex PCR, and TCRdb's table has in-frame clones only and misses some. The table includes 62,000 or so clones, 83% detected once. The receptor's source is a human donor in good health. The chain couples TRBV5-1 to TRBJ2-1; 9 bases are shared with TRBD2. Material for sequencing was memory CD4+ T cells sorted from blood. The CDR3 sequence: CASSLGLAVYNEQFF. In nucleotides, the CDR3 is TGCGCCAGCAGCTTGGGACTAGCGGTTTACAATGAGCAGTTCTTC.